One sample yielded the 5 T cell receptor beta chains listed below, sequenced in a study of technical replicates of blood from a handful of donors. Measured with immunoSEQ multiplex PCR; TCRdb has only the in-frame clones, and not every one. Among 65,000 to 95,000 clones listed, 93% were seen once. Sequencing was done on a sample of T cells isolated from PBMCs. Receptors originate from a human donor in good health.

This chain uses TRBV10-1 with TRBJ1-1; D not resolved. The CDR3 runs 13 residues. The germline V gene has CDR1 WNHNN and CDR2 SYGVQD (reference sequence). V was pared by 5 bases and J by 6 bases, with 13 bases between. In DNA, the CDR3 is TGCGCCAGCAGTTCAGGAGGAGTGGCTGAAGCTTTCTTT. Its protein product is CASSSGGVAEAFF.

The rearrangement links TRBV6-1 to TRBJ2-7, with 9 bases identical to TRBD2. After removal of 6 bases from V and 6 bases from J, the junction contained 9 bases not matched to a gene. Germline lookup yields CDR1 MNHNS and CDR2 SASEGT. This CDR3 is built from 14 residues. The chain's CDR3 is CASRTSGGVSEQYF. The DNA of the CDR3 is TGTGCCAGCAGGACTAGCGGAGGAGTTTCCGAGCAGTACTTC.

The chain links TRBV11-3 to TRBJ1-1; 9 nucleotides align to TRBD1. The CDR3 sequence is 16 residues long. The V gene end was trimmed by 1 base and the J gene end by 1 base; junction bases not matched to a gene: 4. Germline V CDR1 and CDR2: SGHNT, YENEEA. The CDR3 protein is CASSLAGQGSNTEAFF. In DNA, the CDR3 is TGTGCCAGCAGCTTAGCGGGACAGGGATCGAACACTGAAGCTTTCTTT.

V gene TRBV28 combines with J gene TRBJ1-5; D not resolved. The CDR3 is 15 residues long. Trimming stripped 5 bases from V and 2 bases from J, with 13 bases between. Germline lookup yields CDR1 MDHEN and CDR2 SYDVKM. The DNA for the CDR3 is TGTGCCAGCAGTCCCCGTGGGGAGGGCAATCAGCCCCAGCATTTT. Protein product: CASSPRGEGNQPQHF.

This chain links TRBV5-1 with TRBJ2-2; 9 bases are shared with TRBD1. The J segment lost 2 bases and the V segment lost 4 bases, leaving 3 bases of the junction unmatched. The CDR3 extends over 15 amino acids. The V gene's germline CDR1 is SGHRS and CDR2 YFSETQ. Here the CDR3 reads CASSMGQGNTGELFF. Here the CDR3 DNA reads TGCGCCAGCAGCATGGGACAGGGTAACACCGGGGAGCTGTTTTTT.